One sample yielded the 17 T cell receptor beta chains listed below, sequenced in a study of blood T cell repertoires in COVID-19 (dated by TCRdb to between 2020 and 2021). The library came from the immunoSEQ multiplex PCR assay. As stored in TCRdb, this immuneACCESS dataset retains in-frame rearrangements with V and J assigned. A fraction of the clones does not appear; measured against another copy, unresolved V genes explain less than half of the discrepancy, and the remainder lacks a known reason. The sample table shows approximately 210,000 clones, and roughly 85% are seen once. The top ten constitute about 2% of the sample. The specimen was peripheral blood. All receptors derive from a man aged 25-45 years who had recovered from COVID-19.

The chain joins TRBV5-4 to TRBJ2-7; maybe TRBD2 (5 bases). The CDR3 runs to 14 residues. V dropped 0 bases and J dropped 2 bases, with 9 bases sitting between them. The germline V gene has CDR1 SGHNT and CDR2 YYREEE (reference sequence). The DNA of the CDR3 is TGTGCCAGCAGCTTGGAGAGGGCCACCTACGAGCAGTACTTC. It is translated as CASSLERATYEQYF.

This chain uses TRBV10-3 with TRBJ2-5, with 9 bases matching TRBD2. Trimming took 1 base from V and 2 from J; bases not matched to a gene: 5. The germline V gene encodes CDR1 ENHRY and CDR2 SYGVKD. This CDR3 is built from 16 residues. The CDR3 sequence: CAISEWLAGSQETQYF. The CDR3 DNA follows: TGTGCCATCAGTGAGTGGCTAGCGGGGTCTCAAGAGACCCAGTACTTC.

CDR3 amino acids: CASSPSRQHYGYTF. The CDR3 bases are TGTGCCAGCAGCCCTTCCAGACAGCACTATGGCTACACCTTC. The genes are TRBV3-1 (or the pseudogene TRBV3-2) and TRBJ1-2, with D maybe TRBD1 (5 bases). Trimming pared 4 bases from V and 3 bases from J, leaving 12 bases between. This CDR3 comprises 14 residues. From germline, CDR1 is LGHDT and CDR2 YNNKEL (reference sequence).

The chain couples TRBV18 to TRBJ2-7, with 10 bases that match TRBD1. Germline V gene lookup returns CDR1 KGHSH and CDR2 LQKENI. Unmatched junction bases numbered 5, after V lost 6 bases and J lost 3 bases. This CDR3 is 14 amino acids long. The CDR3 DNA follows: TGTGCCAGCTCCCCAGGACAGGGGGACTACGAGCAGTACTTC. Its translation: CASSPGQGDYEQYF.

This chain joins TRBV30 and TRBJ1-4; 7 bases line up with TRBD1. CDR1 is GTSNPN, CDR2 SVGIG, per germline (reference sequence). The CDR3 loop spans 16 amino acids. The junction had 10 bases not matched to a gene; V was cut back by 2 bases and J by 4 bases. CDR3 bases: TGTGCCTGGAGTCGAGACAGGGTGCGGAGTAATGAAAAACTGTTTTTT. It yields the protein CAWSRDRVRSNEKLFF.

V and J are TRBV19 and TRBJ1-5; D call uncertain. The CDR3 length is 15 residues. Looked up from germline, CDR1 is LNHDA and CDR2 is SQIVND (reference sequence). Deletions cut 3 bases from V and 2 bases from J, with 11 bases between. The CDR3 bases are TGTGCCAGTAGTATGGGAGGTGGTGGCAATCAGCCCCAGCATTTT. It yields the protein CASSMGGGGNQPQHF.

The chain joins TRBV6-5 to TRBJ1-1; D is undetermined. The germline gives CDR1 MNHEY, CDR2 SVGAGI. The CDR3 is 14 residues long. The V gene lost 2 bases and the J gene lost 4 bases, with 11 bases spanning the gap. CDR3 protein: CASSYAPLSTEAFF. The CDR3 DNA reads as TGTGCCAGCAGTTACGCCCCACTAAGCACTGAAGCTTTCTTT.

The chain employs TRBV12-3 or TRBV12-4 and TRBJ1-2; D possibly corresponds to TRBD1 (6 bases). Trimming cost V 6 bases and J 8 bases, with 16 bases left between them. CDR3 length equals 13 residues. In DNA, the CDR3 is TGTGCCAGCAGAGCGACAGGAGGATTAGGCTACACCTTC. Its translation is CASRATGGLGYTF.

The genes are TRBV2 and TRBJ1-4; 8 bases fit TRBD1. Unmatched junction bases numbered 14, after V lost 4 bases and J lost 13 bases. This CDR3 is built from 15 residues. Looked up from germline, CDR1 is SNHLY and CDR2 is FYNNEI. Here the CDR3 reads CASSVPGQDLVGLFF. The CDR3 bases are TGTGCCAGCAGTGTTCCGGGACAGGACCTCGTGGGACTGTTTTTT.

This clone was seen only once. The J gene is TRBJ2-7, the V gene TRBV25-1; D is undetermined. Deletions cut 6 bases from V and 1 base from J, with 7 bases between. The CDR3 loop spans 12 amino acids. In germline, CDR1 is MGHDK, CDR2 SYGVNS. Written as DNA, the CDR3 is TGTGCCAGCAGCCTGAGTTCCTACGAGCAGTACTTC. Its protein product is CASSLSSYEQYF.

The chain has TRBV10-3 and TRBJ2-5; tentative D call: TRBD1 (6 bases). The CDR3 length is 14 residues. The germline gives CDR1 ENHRY, CDR2 SYGVKD. V gave up 8 bases and J gave up 2 bases, with 15 bases separating them. The CDR3 nucleotides read TGTGCCATCCGATCGACAGGTGATCAAGAGACCCAGTACTTC. This codes for CAIRSTGDQETQYF.

The chain joins TRBV2 to TRBJ1-6; tentatively, D is TRBD1 (6 bases). V lost 8 bases to trimming and J lost 9 bases, with 14 bases between them. The length of the CDR3 is 13 residues. Germline CDR1 SNHLY, CDR2 FYNNEI. The CDR3 DNA reads TGTGCCAGCCTCGGACAGCCGGCTTCACCCCTCCACTTT. Encoded protein: CASLGQPASPLHF. Combining the CDR3 with reference TRBV2 and TRBJ1-6 gives the whole variable domain EPEVTQTPSHQVTQMGQEVILRCVPISNHLYFYWYRQILGQKVEFLVSFYNNEISEKSEIFDDQFSVERPDGSNFTLKIRSTKLEDSAMYFCASLGQPASPLHFGNGTRLTVT.

V and J are TRBV5-1 and TRBJ2-7, with a possible D match to TRBD1 (5 bases). Deletions cut 3 bases from V and 5 bases from J, with 18 bases between. This CDR3 is 15 amino acids long. The germline V gene has CDR1 SGHRS and CDR2 YFSETQ. The DNA of the CDR3 is TGCGCCAGCAGCTCCGGACAAGGCCCTCAGGACGAGCAGTACTTC. Amino acids: CASSSGQGPQDEQYF.

The V call is TRBV6-5, the J call TRBJ2-5; 9 nucleotides align to TRBD1. Germline assignment: CDR1 MNHEY and CDR2 SVGAGI. The length of the CDR3 is 16 residues. The V gene end was trimmed by 2 bases and the J gene end by 5 bases; junction bases not matched to a gene: 9. The CDR3 DNA sequence: TGTGCCAGCAGTTACGCTTATGGGACAGGGAAGGAGACCCAGTACTTC. It specifies CASSYAYGTGKETQYF.

This chain links TRBV7-2 with TRBJ2-3, with 10 bases aligning to TRBD2. The germline V gene encodes CDR1 SGHTA and CDR2 FQGNSA. There are 18 residues in the CDR3. Trimming took 5 bases from V and 9 from J; bases not matched to a gene: 20. In nucleotides, the CDR3 is TGTGCCAGCAGCCACTCAGTTAGGACTAGCGGCGGCCCAGGCACGCAGTATTTT. Amino acid sequence: CASSHSVRTSGGPGTQYF.

This clone was observed a few times. J is TRBJ2-7 and V is TRBV5-6, with a possible D match to TRBD2 (5 bases). The CDR3 is 13 residues long. Germline V CDR1 and CDR2: SGHDT, YYEEEE. The V gene lost 5 bases and the J gene lost 2 bases, with 11 bases spanning the gap. CDR3 nucleotides: TGTGCCAGCAGTTATTGGCGGGCCTACGAGCAGTACTTC. It yields the protein CASSYWRAYEQYF.

The chain is built from TRBV19 and TRBJ2-5; 9 nucleotides align to TRBD1. Germline-derived CDR1 and CDR2 are LNHDA and SQIVND (reference sequence). The V and J ends lost 5 bases and 1 base, in that order; junction bases with no gene match: 2. This CDR3 has 14 residues. CDR3 DNA: TGTGCCAGTAGTCACAGGGGGCTCCAAGAGACCCAGTACTTC. It is translated as CASSHRGLQETQYF.